This T cell receptor (beta chain) was sequenced during a study of blood T cell repertoires in COVID-19. Overall study: Acute-phase and convalescent COVID-19 samples originated in the United States, Italy and Spain. Nucleic acid was either cDNA or gDNA, and it came from T cells, B-cell-depleted T cells, or PBMCs.

Measured with immunoSEQ multiplex PCR; TCRdb has only the in-frame clones, and not every one. The table records 68,000 or so clones, roughly 85% of them present only once. CDR3 length: 14 residues. Germline CDR1 and CDR2: PRHDT and FYEKMQ (reference sequence). Germline trimming cut 4 bases from V and 8 bases from J; bases unmatched to any gene: 5. This chain connects TRBV13 to TRBJ1-4; 9 nucleotides agree with TRBD1. This TCR derives from a man aged 25-40 years with acute or convalescent COVID-19. Sequenced sample: peripheral blood. This CDR3 is CASSSTGGEEKLFF. In DNA form, the CDR3 reads TGTGCCAGCAGCTCGACAGGGGGGGAAGAAAAACTGTTTTTT.